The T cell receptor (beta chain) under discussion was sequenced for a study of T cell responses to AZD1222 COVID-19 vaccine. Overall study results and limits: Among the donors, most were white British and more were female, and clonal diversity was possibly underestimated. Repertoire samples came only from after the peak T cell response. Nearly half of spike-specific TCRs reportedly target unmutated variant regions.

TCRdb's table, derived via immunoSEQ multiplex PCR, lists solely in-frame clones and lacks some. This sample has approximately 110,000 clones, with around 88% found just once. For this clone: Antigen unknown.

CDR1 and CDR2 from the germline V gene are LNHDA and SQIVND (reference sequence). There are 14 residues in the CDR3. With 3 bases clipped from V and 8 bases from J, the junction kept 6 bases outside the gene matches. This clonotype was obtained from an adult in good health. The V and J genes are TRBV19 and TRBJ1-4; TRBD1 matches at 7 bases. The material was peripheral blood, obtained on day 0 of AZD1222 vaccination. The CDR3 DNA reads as TGTGCCAGTAGTATTCTCGACAGGGAGGAAAAACTGTTTTTT. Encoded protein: CASSILDREEKLFF.